Described below is a single T cell receptor beta chain sequence and its context. The CDR3 consists of 15 residues. CDR1 is ENHRY, CDR2 SYGVKD, per germline. With 8 bases removed from V and 0 bases from J, the gap between germline ends came to 16 bases. Only in-frame clones appear in the TCRdb table, and some are missing; sequencing was by immunoSEQ multiplex PCR. Of approximately 530,000 clones listed, roughly 91% are singletons. The data belong to a study of blood T cell repertoires in COVID-19. The wider study: PBMCs, B-cell-depleted T cells, or T cells provided the cDNA or gDNA that made up the material.

In Seattle, patients joined the study during active infection and were tracked longitudinally. The V call is TRBV10-3, the J call TRBJ2-5, with D possibly TRBD2 on 6 matching bases. This clonotype was obtained from a woman between 45 and 60 years old with COVID-19, enrolled during active disease. Source material: peripheral blood. In DNA form, the CDR3 reads TGTGCCATCGCTCGAGCGGGTACCCACCAAGAGACCCAGTACTTC. It yields the protein CAIARAGTHQETQYF.